Listed here is a single TCR beta chain. Its antigen is unknown. The data derive from a study of shared clonotypes between healthy human individuals. Measured with immunoSEQ multiplex PCR; TCRdb has only the in-frame clones, and not every one. Of roughly 1.4 million clones in the sample, less than 99% were seen once. The CDR3 consists of 14 residues. V was clipped by 6 bases and J by 4 bases, with 13 bases between them. Germline loops: CDR1 KGHSH, CDR2 LQKENI. Points from the study as a whole: Clonotypes shared by all four donors outscored non-shared clonotypes in generation probability. Larger estimated richness was generally seen in naive subsets than in memory subsets.

This sequence was found in a man between 25 and 39 years old in good health. Material: naive CD4+ T cells sorted from blood. The subset here: CD45RA+ positively selected. The gene calls are TRBV18 and TRBJ1-5, with D tentatively TRBD1 (5 bases). The CDR3, as DNA: TGTGCCAGCTCGAGTACAGGCCTTAATCAGCCCCAGCATTTT. Translated: CASSSTGLNQPQHF. The full variable domain, rest sourced from reference TRBV18 and TRBJ1-5, is NAGVMQNPRHLVRRRGQEARLRCSPMKGHSHVYWYRQLPEEGLKFMVYLQKENIIDESGMPKERFSAEFPKEGPSILRIQQVVRGDSAAYFCASSSTGLNQPQHFGDGTRLSIL.